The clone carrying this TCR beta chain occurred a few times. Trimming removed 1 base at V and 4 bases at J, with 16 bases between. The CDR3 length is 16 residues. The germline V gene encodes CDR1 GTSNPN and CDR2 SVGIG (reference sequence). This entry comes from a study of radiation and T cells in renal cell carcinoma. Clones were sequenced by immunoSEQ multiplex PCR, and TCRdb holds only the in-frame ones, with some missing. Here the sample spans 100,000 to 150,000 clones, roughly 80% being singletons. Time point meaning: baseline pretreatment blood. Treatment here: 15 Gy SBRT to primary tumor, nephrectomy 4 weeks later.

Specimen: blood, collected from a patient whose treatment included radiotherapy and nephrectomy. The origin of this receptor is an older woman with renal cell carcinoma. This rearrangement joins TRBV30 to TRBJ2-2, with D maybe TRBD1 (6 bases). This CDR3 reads CAWSAPTGLSTGELFF. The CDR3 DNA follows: TGTGCCTGGAGTGCCCCTACAGGGCTGTCCACCGGGGAGCTGTTTTTT.